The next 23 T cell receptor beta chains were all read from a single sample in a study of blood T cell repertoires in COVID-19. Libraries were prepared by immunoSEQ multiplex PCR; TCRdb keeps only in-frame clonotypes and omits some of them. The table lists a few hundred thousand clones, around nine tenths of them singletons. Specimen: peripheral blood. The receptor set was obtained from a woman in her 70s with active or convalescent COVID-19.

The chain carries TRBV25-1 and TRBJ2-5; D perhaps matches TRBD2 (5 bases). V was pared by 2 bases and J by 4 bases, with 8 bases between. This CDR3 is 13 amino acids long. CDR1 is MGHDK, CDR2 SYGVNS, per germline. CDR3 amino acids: CASSEMGRETQYF. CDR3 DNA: TGTGCCAGCAGTGAAATGGGGAGAGAGACCCAGTACTTC.

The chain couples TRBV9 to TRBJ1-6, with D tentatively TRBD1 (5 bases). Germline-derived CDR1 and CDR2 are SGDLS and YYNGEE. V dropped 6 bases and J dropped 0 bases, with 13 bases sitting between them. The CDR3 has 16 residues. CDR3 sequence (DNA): TGTGCCAGCACCTCGGAGGGGAGCTCCTATAATTCACCCCTCCACTTT. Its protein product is CASTSEGSSYNSPLHF.

CDR3 amino acids: CASSQDQAVPTDTQYF. The CDR3 region has the DNA TGCGCCAGCAGCCAAGATCAAGCGGTCCCCACAGATACGCAGTATTTT. The rearrangement links TRBV4-3 to TRBJ2-3; a weak D match, TRBD2 (5 bases). Germline V gives CDR1 LGHNA, CDR2 YSLEER. The CDR3 length is 16 residues. V dropped 0 bases and J dropped 2 bases, with 12 bases sitting between them.

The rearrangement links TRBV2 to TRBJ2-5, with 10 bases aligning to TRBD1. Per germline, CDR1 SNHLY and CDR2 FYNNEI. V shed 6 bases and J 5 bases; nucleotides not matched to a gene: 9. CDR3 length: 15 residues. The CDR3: CASRTGGGPGETQYF. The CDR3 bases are TGTGCCAGCAGGACAGGGGGCGGTCCGGGGGAGACCCAGTACTTC.

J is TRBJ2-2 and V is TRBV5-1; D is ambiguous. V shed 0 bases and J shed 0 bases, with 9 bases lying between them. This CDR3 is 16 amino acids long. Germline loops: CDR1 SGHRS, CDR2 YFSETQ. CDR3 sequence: CASSLEVSANTGELFF. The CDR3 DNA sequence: TGCGCCAGCAGCTTGGAAGTCAGCGCGAACACCGGGGAGCTGTTTTTT.

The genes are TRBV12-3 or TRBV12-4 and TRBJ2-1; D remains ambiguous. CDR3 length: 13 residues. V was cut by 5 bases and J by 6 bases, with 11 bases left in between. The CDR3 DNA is TGTGCCAGCAGTCAAGACTCCGGCAATGAGCAGTTCTTC. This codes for CASSQDSGNEQFF.

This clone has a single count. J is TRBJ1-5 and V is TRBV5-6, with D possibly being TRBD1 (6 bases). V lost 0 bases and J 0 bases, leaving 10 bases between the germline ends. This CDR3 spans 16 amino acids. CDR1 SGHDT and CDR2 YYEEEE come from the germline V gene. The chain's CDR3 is CASSLGQAYSNQPQHF. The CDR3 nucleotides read TGTGCCAGCAGCTTGGGACAGGCTTATAGCAATCAGCCCCAGCATTTT.

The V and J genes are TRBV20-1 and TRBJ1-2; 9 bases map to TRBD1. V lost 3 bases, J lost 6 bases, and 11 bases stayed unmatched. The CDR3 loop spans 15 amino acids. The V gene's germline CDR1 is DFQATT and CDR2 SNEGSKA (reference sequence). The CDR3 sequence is CSASPPGQGIHGYTF. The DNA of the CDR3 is TGCAGTGCTAGTCCTCCGGGACAGGGTATCCATGGCTACACCTTC.

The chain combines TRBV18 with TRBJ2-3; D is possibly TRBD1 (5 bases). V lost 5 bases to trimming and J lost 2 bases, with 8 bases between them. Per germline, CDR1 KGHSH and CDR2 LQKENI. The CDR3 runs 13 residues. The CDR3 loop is CASSRGPTDTQYF. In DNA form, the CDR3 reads TGTGCCAGCTCAAGGGGCCCCACAGATACGCAGTATTTT.

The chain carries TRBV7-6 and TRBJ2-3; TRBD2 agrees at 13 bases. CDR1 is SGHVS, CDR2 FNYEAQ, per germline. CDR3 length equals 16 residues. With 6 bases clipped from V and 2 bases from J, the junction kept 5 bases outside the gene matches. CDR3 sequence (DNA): TGTGCCAGCAGACTAGCGGGGGGGCTAACCACAGATACGCAGTATTTT. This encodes CASRLAGGLTTDTQYF.

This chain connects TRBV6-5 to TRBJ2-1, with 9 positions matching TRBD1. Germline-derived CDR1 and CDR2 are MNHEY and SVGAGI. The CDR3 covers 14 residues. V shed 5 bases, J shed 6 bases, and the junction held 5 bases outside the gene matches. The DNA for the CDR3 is TGTGCCAGCAGTCGGACAGGGGCTGGCAATGAGCAGTTCTTC. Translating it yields CASSRTGAGNEQFF.

The CDR3 DNA is TGTGCCAGCAGTGTAGGGGGTGGCAATCAGCCCCAGCATTTT. The encoded protein is CASSVGGGNQPQHF. The V and J genes are TRBV6-4 and TRBJ1-5, with D perhaps TRBD1 (6 bases). Trimming pared 4 bases from V and 2 bases from J, leaving 9 bases between. Germline values: CDR1 MRHNA, CDR2 SNTAGT. CDR3 length: 14 amino acids.

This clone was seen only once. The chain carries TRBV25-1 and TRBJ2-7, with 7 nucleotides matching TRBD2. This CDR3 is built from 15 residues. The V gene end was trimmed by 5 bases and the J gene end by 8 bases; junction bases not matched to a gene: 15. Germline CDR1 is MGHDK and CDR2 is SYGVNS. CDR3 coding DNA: TGTGCCAGCAGTTTCAGTCGCTCGGGGGGACGACAGCAGTACTTC. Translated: CASSFSRSGGRQQYF.

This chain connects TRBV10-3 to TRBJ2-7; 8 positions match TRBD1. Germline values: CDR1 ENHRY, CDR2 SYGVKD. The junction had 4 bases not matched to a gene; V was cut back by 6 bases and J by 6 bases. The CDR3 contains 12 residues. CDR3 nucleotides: TGTGCCATCAGCCCACAGGGGGGCGAGCAGTACTTC. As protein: CAISPQGGEQYF.

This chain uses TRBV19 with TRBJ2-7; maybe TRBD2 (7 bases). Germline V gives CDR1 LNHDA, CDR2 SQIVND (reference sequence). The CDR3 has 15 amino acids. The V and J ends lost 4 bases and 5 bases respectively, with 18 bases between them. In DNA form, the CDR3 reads TGTGCCAGTAGTAAATCGGGGGGCCTCCTCGACGAGCAGTACTTC. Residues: CASSKSGGLLDEQYF.

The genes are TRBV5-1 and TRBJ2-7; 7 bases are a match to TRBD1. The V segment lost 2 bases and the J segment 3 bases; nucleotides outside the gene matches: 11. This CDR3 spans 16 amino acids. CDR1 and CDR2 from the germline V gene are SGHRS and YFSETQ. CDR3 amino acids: CASSFRTGSLNYEQYF. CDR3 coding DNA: TGCGCCAGCAGCTTTCGGACAGGCTCACTAAACTACGAGCAGTACTTC.

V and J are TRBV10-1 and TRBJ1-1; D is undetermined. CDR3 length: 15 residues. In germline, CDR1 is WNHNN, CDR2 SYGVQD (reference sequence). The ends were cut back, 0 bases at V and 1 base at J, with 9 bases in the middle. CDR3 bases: TGCGCCAGCAGTGAGTCGACGGGGTCGAACACTGAAGCTTTCTTT. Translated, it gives CASSESTGSNTEAFF.

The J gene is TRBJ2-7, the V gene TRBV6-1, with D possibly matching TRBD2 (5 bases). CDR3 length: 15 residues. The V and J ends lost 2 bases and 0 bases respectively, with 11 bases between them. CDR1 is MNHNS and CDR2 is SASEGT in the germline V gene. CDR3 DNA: TGTGCCAGCAGTGAAACGGGAATTGGCTCCTACGAGCAGTACTTC. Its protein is CASSETGIGSYEQYF.

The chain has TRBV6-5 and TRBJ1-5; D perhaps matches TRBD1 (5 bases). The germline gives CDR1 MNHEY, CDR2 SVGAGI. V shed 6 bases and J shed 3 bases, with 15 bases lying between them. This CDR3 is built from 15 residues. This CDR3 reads CASSGGGPNNQPQHF. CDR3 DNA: TGTGCCAGCAGCGGGGGAGGACCCAACAATCAGCCCCAGCATTTT.

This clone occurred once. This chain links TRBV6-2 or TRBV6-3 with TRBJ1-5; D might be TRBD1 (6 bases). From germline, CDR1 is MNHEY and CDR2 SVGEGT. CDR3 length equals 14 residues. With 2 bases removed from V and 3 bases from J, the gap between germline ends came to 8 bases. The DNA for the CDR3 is TGTGCCAGCAGTTACGCAGGGGACAATCAGCCCCAGCATTTT. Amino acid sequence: CASSYAGDNQPQHF.

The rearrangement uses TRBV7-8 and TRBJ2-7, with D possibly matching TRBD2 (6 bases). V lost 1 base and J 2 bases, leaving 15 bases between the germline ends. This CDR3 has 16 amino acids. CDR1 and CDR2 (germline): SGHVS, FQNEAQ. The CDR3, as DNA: TGTGCCAGCAGCTTAGTTGGAGGGACCGTCCCCTACGAGCAGTACTTC. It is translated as CASSLVGGTVPYEQYF.

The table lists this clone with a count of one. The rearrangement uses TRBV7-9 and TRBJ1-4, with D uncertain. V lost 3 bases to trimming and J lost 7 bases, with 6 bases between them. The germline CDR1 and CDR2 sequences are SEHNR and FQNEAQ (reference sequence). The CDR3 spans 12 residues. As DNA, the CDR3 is TGTGCCAGCAGCTTTAACAGTGAAAAACTGTTTTTT. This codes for CASSFNSEKLFF.

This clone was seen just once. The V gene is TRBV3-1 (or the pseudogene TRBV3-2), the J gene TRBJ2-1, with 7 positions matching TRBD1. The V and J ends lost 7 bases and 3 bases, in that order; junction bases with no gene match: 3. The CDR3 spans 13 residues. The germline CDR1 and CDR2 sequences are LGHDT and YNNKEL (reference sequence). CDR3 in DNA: TGTGCCAGCACAAGGGACAGCTACAATGAGCAGTTCTTC. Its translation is CASTRDSYNEQFF.